The clone carrying this T cell receptor (beta chain) has just a few counts. The antigen is not known. The sample originates from a study of beta chain features in type 1 diabetes. Study context: Cell yields, age and gender were similar between patients and healthy donors. All samples yielded around 99 million examined sorted cells.

TCRB transcripts that were expressed got sequenced, as all of the isolated RNA had been reverse transcribed. Roughly 3.5 million reads per sample on average were obtained from naive, central memory and regulatory T cell samples. Assay used: immunoSEQ multiplex PCR; TCRdb lists only in-frame clones, some missing. The data hold 250,000 to 300,000 clones, with 13% to 15% observed a single time. General observations from the study: Researchers report that Type 1 diabetes patients had moderately but significantly shorter TCRB CDR3s across all four CD4+ subsets.

CDR1 is MDHEN and CDR2 is SYDVKM in the germline V gene. The CDR3 covers 17 residues. V shed 5 bases and J shed 3 bases, with 20 bases lying between them. The rearrangement links TRBV28 to TRBJ2-1; possible D gene TRBD2, 6 bases. Sequencing was performed on naive CD4+ T cells from blood. This clonotype was sampled from a man under 40 with type 1 diabetes. CDR3 nucleotide sequence: TGTGCCAGCAGTGTTCAGTCGGACGGGAGCTTCTACAATGAGCAGTTCTTC. Amino acid sequence: CASSVQSDGSFYNEQFF.